This T cell receptor beta chain was found in a study of blood T cell repertoires in COVID-19. Study processing details: Amplification from reference gene primers served as the basis for estimated nucleated cell counts. Method: immunoSEQ multiplex PCR; TCRdb's copy keeps in-frame clones and lacks some. That table supplies the V and J calls and clone size; D and trimming were determined from the DNA. The profile shows around 250,000 clones, roughly four fifths of them singletons. Grouping used clinical history reported by participants in a survey and questionnaire. For recovered donors of Cohort 3, there were two negative PCRs, clearance, or symptom resolution. Sequencing was done on a sample of PBMCs or T cells enriched from blood (not recorded which). The receptor's source is a man aged 35 to 55 who had recovered from COVID-19.

The CDR3 loop reads CASSPGLDRNEQFF. In DNA form, the CDR3 reads TGCGCCAGCAGCCCAGGACTGGATAGGAATGAGCAGTTCTTC. The chain combines TRBV4-3 with TRBJ2-1; possible D gene TRBD2, 5 bases. Trimming removed 4 bases at V and 7 bases at J, with 14 bases between. This CDR3 comprises 14 residues. Germline CDR1 is LGHNA and CDR2 is YSLEER.